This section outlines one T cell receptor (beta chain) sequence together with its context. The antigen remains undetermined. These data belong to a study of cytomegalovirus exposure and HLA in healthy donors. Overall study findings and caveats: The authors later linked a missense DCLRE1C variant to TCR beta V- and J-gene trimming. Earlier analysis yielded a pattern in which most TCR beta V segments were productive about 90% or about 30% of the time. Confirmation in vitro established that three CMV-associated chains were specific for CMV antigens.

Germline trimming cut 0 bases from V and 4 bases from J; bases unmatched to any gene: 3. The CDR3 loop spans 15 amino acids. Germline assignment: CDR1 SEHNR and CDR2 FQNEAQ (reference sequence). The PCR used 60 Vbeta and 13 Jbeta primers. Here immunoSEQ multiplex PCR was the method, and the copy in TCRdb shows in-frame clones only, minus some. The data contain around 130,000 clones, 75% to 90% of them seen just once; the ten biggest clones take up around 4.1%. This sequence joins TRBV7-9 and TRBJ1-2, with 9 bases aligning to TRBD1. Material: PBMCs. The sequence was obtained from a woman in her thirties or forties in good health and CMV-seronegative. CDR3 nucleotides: TGTGCCAGCAGCTTAGCGGGGACAGGGTCCTATGGCTACACCTTC. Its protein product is CASSLAGTGSYGYTF. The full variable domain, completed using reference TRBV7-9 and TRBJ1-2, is DTGVSQNPRHKITKRGQNVTFRCDPISEHNRLYWYRQTLGQGPEFLTYFQNEAQLEKSRLLSDRFSAERPKGSFSTLEIQRTEQGDSAMYLCASSLAGTGSYGYTFGSGTRLTVV.